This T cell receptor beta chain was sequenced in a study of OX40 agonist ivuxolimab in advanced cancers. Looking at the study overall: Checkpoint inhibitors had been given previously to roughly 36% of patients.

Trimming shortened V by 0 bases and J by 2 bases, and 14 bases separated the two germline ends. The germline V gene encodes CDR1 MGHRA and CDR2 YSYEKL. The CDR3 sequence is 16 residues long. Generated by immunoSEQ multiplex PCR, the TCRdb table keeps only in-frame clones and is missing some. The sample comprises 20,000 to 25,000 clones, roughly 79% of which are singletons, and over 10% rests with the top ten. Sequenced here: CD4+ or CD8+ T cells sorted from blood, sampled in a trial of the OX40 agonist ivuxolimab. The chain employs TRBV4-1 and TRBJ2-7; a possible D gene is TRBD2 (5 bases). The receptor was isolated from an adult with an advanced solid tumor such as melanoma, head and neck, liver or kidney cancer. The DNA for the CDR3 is TGCGCCAGCAGCCAAGACCCTCTAGCCCCGACCTACGAGCAGTACTTC. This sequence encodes CASSQDPLAPTYEQYF.